Listed here is a single TCR beta chain. Its antigen is still unknown. The method was immunoSEQ multiplex PCR; TCRdb's version includes in-frame clones alone and lacks a portion of them. Of roughly 67,000 clones in the sample, 70% to 90% are singletons; the top ten hold approximately 13%. The source of the sample is a study of T cells in localized non-small cell lung cancer. Study results and caveats: Peak T cell clonality was found in uninvolved adjacent lung, exceeding tumor.

Germline V gene sequence: CDR1 SGHKS, CDR2 YYEKEE (reference sequence). V gave up 7 bases and J gave up 6 bases, with 20 bases separating them. The CDR3 is made up of 15 amino acids. This receptor was identified in a female donor older than 55 with stage I lung adenocarcinoma. Material: peripheral blood, obtained before any cancer treatment. The J gene is TRBJ1-5, the V gene TRBV5-5; TRBD1 might be the D (5 bases). In nucleotides, the CDR3 is TGTGCCAGCCTACACGAGCCAGGGCAAGGTCAGCCCCAGCATTTT. Translated, it gives CASLHEPGQGQPQHF.